A selection of T cell receptor beta chains follows, all from one sample in a study of blood T cell repertoires in COVID-19. TCRdb's table, derived via immunoSEQ multiplex PCR, lists solely in-frame clones and lacks some. Of about 140,000 clones in the sample, around three quarters were seen once. Sequenced material: peripheral blood. These receptors all stem from a man aged 45-60 years with active or convalescent COVID-19. CDR3s include the opening cysteine and the closing phenylalanine or tryptophan. A D gene is named only where the DNA matches it firmly. Size is omitted from some rows. Given values are once, few, many or a class for expanded clones.

d_call	j_call	v_call	clone_size	cdr3_nt	cdr3_aa
NA	TRBJ1-5	TRBV5-6	NA	TGTGCCAGCAGCTGGGGGGGCTCACGTCCCCAGCATTTT	CASSWGGSRPQHF
TRBD2	TRBJ2-3	TRBV2	NA	TGTGCCAGCAGTGGACTAGCGGGGGACACAGATACGCAGTATTTT	CASSGLAGDTDTQYF
TRBD1	TRBJ1-6	TRBV5-6	NA	TGTGCCAGCAGCAGGGACAGTTTTAATTCACCCCTCCACTTT	CASSRDSFNSPLHF
NA	TRBJ1-1	TRBV5-6	NA	TGTGCCAGCAGCTTGGCCGTGGGGGGACGCGAAGCTTTCTTT	CASSLAVGGREAFF
NA	TRBJ1-1	TRBV5-5	NA	TGTGCCAGCAGCTATGGGACTTTACGCATGAACACTGAAGCTTTCTTT	CASSYGTLRMNTEAFF
NA	TRBJ2-1	TRBV9	NA	TGTGCCAGCACCTACGGCCCTCCTAGCAATGAGCAGTTCTTC	CASTYGPPSNEQFF
TRBD1	TRBJ2-5	TRBV4-1	few	TGCGCCAGCAGCCAACCTACAGGGGTGTGGGAGACCCAGTACTTC	CASSQPTGVWETQYF
TRBD2	TRBJ2-2	TRBV5-5	few	TGTGCCAGCAGCTTTGTAGGGACTAGTAACACCGGGGAGCTGTTTTTT	CASSFVGTSNTGELFF
TRBD2	TRBJ2-7	TRBV23-1	NA	TGCGCCAGCAGTCAATCGAGGCCCGGAGGACGGGAGGGCCAAAGCGAGCAGTACTTC	CASSQSRPGGREGQSEQYF
NA	TRBJ1-1	TRBV7-9	NA	TGTGCCAGCAGCACCCGGGGGGGAATGGAGAACACTGAAGCTTTCTTT	CASSTRGGMENTEAFF
TRBD1	TRBJ1-2	TRBV27	NA	TGTGCCAGCAGTCCCATCGGACAGGGAGGAATGTATGGCTACACCTTC	CASSPIGQGGMYGYTF
NA	TRBJ1-1	TRBV25-1	NA	TGTGCCAGCACCCAGACAGGGAACACTGAAGCTTTCTTT	CASTQTGNTEAFF
TRBD2	TRBJ2-3	TRBV7-9	NA	TGTGCCAGCAGCTTCACCGCGGGAGAAGATACGCAGTATTTT	CASSFTAGEDTQYF
TRBD2	TRBJ2-3	TRBV4-2	few	TGTGCCAGCAGCCAAGATAGGGCTAGCGGGAGCTTAGATACGCAGTATTTT	CASSQDRASGSLDTQYF
TRBD1	TRBJ2-7	TRBV9	NA	TGTGCCAGCAGCGTAGATCCGGGACAGGGAACCTACGAGCAGTACTTC	CASSVDPGQGTYEQYF
TRBD1	TRBJ2-7	TRBV28	many	TGTGCCAGCAGTTCGACAGGGAACTACGAGCAGTACTTC	CASSSTGNYEQYF
NA	TRBJ2-3	TRBV2	NA	TGTGCCCTTGCGGGGGATACGCAGTATTTT	CALAGDTQYF
NA	TRBJ1-1	TRBV28	few	TGTGCCAGCAGTTTTTGGAGAAACACTGAAGCTTTCTTT	CASSFWRNTEAFF
TRBD1	TRBJ1-2	TRBV6-5	NA	TGTGCCAGCAGGCCGACAGGGGGCGACTCGGGCTACACCTTC	CASRPTGGDSGYTF
NA	TRBJ1-5	TRBV10-2	once	TGCGCCAGCAGTGGGGACACAGGGAGAAGCAATCAGCCCCAGCATTTT	CASSGDTGRSNQPQHF
TRBD1	TRBJ2-7	TRBV5-4	NA	TGTGCCAGCTCCTCTGGGCCGGGACAGGGGATCTACGAGCAGTACTTC	CASSSGPGQGIYEQYF
TRBD1	TRBJ1-1	TRBV25-1	NA	TGTGCCAGCAGTGAATTAACAGGGGTTTGGACTGAAGCTTTCTTT	CASSELTGVWTEAFF
TRBD2	TRBJ2-1	TRBV24-1	once	TGTGCCACCGGGCCTAGCGGGAGAGGGAGCGATGAGCAGTTCTTC	CATGPSGRGSDEQFF
TRBD1	TRBJ2-4	TRBV5-1	NA	TGCGCCAGCAGCCCCGGACAGGAGGAGGACATTCAGTACTTC	CASSPGQEEDIQYF
TRBD2	TRBJ2-1	TRBV29-1	few	TGCAGCGCCAGGACTAGCGGGAGGGCCGGTGAGCAGTTCTTC	CSARTSGRAGEQFF
NA	TRBJ2-1	TRBV18	NA	TGTGCCAGCTCACATACTCGGAGCTCCTACAATGAGCAGTTCTTC	CASSHTRSSYNEQFF
NA	TRBJ2-2	TRBV11-2	NA	TGTGCCAGCAGCTTAGATCCGGCGAACACCGGGGAGCTGTTTTTT	CASSLDPANTGELFF
TRBD1	TRBJ1-2	TRBV4-1	NA	TGCGCCAGCAGCCAGCCATGGACAGGGGGATTTTCTAACTATGGCTACACCTTC	CASSQPWTGGFSNYGYTF
TRBD2	TRBJ2-1	TRBV2	NA	TGTGCCAGCAGTAGGGGACTAGCGGGAGGGCCGTTCAATGAGCAGTTCTTC	CASSRGLAGGPFNEQFF
NA	TRBJ2-2	TRBV19	NA	TGTGCCAGTCTCGGAGGGACCTACACCGGGGAGCTGTTTTTT	CASLGGTYTGELFF
TRBD1	TRBJ1-1	TRBV10-3	NA	TGTGCCATCACCGAGGGGGCCGGGCAAGCTTTCTTT	CAITEGAGQAFF
NA	TRBJ1-6	TRBV15	NA	TGTGCCACCAGCAGAGGTCAGGGATTTCCACCCCTCCACTTT	CATSRGQGFPPLHF
NA	TRBJ2-5	TRBV25-1	NA	TGTGCCAGCAGTGTCGGGGAGACCCAGTACTTC	CASSVGETQYF
TRBD2	TRBJ2-2	TRBV7-9	NA	TGTGCCAGCAGCTTAGACATTGGACTAGCGGGACAGAACACCGGGGAGCTGTTTTTT	CASSLDIGLAGQNTGELFF
TRBD1	TRBJ1-2	TRBV19	NA	TGTGCCAGTACCTCCCGGAGGGGACAGGGGTACGACTATGGCTACACCTTC	CASTSRRGQGYDYGYTF
TRBD1	TRBJ1-6	TRBV5-1	once	TGCGCCAGCAGCCGCGGGCAGGGGGACGATTCACCCCTCCACTTT	CASSRGQGDDSPLHF
TRBD2	TRBJ2-5	TRBV5-1	NA	TGCGCCAGCAGCTTGGAAGGACTAGCGGGAGGAGAGACCCAGTACTTC	CASSLEGLAGGETQYF